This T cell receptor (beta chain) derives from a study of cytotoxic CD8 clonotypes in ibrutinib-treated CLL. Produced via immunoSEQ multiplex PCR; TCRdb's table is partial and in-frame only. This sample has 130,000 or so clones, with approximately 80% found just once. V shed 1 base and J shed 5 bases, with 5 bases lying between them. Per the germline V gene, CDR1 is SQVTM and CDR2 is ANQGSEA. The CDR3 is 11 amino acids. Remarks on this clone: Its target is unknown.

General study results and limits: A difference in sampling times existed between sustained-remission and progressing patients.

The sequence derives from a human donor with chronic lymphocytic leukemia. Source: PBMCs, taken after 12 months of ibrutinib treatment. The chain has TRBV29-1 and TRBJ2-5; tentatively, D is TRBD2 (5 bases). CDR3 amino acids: CSVEGGETQYF. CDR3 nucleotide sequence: TGCAGCGTTGAAGGAGGGGAGACCCAGTACTTC.